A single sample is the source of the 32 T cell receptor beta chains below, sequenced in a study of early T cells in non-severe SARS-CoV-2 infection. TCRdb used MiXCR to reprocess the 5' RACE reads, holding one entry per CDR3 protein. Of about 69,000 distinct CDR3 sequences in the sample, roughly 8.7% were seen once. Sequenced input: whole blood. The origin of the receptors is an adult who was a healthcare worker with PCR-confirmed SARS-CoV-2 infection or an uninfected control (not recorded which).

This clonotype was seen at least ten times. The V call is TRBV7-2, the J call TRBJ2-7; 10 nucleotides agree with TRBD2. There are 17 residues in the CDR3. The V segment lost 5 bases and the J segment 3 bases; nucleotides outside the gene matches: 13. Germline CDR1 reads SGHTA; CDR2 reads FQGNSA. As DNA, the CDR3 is TGTGCCAGCAGCGGTTCGCCCCCACTAGCGGGATTCTACGAGCAGTACTTC. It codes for CASSGSPPLAGFYEQYF.

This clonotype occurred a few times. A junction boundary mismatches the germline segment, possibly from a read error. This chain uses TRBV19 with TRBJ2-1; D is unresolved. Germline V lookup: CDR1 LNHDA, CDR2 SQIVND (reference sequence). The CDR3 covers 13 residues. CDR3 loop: CDSSSLGHNEQFF. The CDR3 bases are TGTGACAGTAGTTCCCTAGGGCACAATGAGCAGTTCTTC.

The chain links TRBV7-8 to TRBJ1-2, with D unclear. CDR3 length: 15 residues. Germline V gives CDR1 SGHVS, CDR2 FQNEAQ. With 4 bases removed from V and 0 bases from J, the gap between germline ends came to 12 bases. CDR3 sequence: CASSSEWRANYGYTF. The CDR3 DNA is TGTGCCAGCAGCTCAGAGTGGAGAGCTAACTATGGCTACACCTTC.

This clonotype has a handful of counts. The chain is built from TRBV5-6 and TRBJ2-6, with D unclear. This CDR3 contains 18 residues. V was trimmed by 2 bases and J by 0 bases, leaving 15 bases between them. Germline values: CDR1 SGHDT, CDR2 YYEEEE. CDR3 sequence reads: CASSLLTLAFSGANVLTF. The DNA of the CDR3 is TGTGCCAGCAGCTTACTTACACTTGCTTTCTCTGGGGCCAACGTCCTGACTTTC.

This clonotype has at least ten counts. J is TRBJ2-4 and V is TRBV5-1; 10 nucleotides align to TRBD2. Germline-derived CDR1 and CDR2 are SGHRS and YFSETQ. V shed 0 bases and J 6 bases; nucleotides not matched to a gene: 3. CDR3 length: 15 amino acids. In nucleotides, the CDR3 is TGCGCCAGCAGCTTGGTAGCGGGGGGACCAAACATTCAGTACTTC. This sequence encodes CASSLVAGGPNIQYF.

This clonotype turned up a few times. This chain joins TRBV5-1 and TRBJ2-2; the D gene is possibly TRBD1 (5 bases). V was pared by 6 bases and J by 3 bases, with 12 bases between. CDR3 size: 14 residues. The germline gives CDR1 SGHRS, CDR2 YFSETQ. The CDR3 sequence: CASKFDSYTGELFF. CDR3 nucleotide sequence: TGCGCCAGCAAATTCGACAGCTACACCGGGGAGCTGTTTTTT.

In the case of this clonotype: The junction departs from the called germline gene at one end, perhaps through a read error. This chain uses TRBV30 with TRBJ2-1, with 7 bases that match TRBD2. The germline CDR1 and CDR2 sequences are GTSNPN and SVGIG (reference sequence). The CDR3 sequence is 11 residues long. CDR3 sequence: CAWSTGGGRLF. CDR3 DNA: TGTGCCTGGAGTACGGGCGGGGGAAGACTCTTC.

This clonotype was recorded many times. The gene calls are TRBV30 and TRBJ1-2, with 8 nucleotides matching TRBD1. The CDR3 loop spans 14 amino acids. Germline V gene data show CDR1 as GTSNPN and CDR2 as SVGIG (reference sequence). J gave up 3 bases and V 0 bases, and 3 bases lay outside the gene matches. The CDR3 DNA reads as TGTGCCTGGAGTGTCGGACAGGGCGACTATGGCTACACCTTC. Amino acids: CAWSVGQGDYGYTF.

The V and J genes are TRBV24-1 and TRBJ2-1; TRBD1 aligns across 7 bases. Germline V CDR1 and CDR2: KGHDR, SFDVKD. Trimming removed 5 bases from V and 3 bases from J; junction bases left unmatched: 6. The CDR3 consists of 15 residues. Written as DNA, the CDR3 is TGTGCCACCAGTGGCCGACAGGGTGGCTACAATGAGCAGTTCTTC. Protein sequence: CATSGRQGGYNEQFF.

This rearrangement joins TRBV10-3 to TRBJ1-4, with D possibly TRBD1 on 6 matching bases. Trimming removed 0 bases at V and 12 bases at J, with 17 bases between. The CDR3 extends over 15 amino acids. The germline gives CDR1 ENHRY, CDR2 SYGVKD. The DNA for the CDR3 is TGTGCCATCAGTGAGTCCAGGGGTTCTAATGTAGAACTGTTTTTT. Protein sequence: CAISESRGSNVELFF.

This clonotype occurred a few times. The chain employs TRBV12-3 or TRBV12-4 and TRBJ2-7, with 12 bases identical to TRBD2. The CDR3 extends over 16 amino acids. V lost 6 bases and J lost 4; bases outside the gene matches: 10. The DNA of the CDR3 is TGTGCCAGCAGCTTCATCCTAGCGGGAGGGAGGTACGAGCAGTACTTC. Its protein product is CASSFILAGGRYEQYF.

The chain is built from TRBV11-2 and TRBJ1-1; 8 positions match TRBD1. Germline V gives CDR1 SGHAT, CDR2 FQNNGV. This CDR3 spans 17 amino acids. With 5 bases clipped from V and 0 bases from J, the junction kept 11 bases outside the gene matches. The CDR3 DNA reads TGTGCCAGCAGCGGGGCCCGGGACAGGCACATGAACACTGAAGCTTTCTTT. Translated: CASSGARDRHMNTEAFF.

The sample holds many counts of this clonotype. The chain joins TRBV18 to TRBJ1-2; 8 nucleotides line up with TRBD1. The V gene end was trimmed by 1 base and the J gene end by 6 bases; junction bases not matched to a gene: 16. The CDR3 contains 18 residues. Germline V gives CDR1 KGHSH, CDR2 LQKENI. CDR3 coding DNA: TGTGCCAGCTCACCACAGACGTCCCAGGGGGCCAGGAAAGATGGCTACACCTTC. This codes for CASSPQTSQGARKDGYTF.

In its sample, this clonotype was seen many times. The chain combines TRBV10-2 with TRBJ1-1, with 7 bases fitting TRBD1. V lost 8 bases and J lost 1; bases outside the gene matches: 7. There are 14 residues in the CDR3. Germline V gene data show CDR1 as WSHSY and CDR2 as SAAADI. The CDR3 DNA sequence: TGCGCCAGCCAAGGGGGCTTGGGGAACACTGAAGCTTTCTTT. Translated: CASQGGLGNTEAFF.

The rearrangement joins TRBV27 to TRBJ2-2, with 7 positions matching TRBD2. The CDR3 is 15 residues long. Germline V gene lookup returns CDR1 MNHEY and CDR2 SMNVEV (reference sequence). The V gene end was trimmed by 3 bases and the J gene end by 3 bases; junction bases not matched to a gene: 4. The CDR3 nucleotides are TGTGCCAGCAGTTTTTACCGGGAGGACACCGGGGAGCTGTTTTTT. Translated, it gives CASSFYREDTGELFF.

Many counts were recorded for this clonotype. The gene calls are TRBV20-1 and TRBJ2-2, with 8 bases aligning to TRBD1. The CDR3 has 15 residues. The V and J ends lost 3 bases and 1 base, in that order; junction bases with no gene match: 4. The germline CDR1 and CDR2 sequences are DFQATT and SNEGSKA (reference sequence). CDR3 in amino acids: CSARDRVKNTGELFF. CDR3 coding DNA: TGCAGTGCTAGGGACAGGGTCAAGAACACCGGGGAGCTGTTTTTT.

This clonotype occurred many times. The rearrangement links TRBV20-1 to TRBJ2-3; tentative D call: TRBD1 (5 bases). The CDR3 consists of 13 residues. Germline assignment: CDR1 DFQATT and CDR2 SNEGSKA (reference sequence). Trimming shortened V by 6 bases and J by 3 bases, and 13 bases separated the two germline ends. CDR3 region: CSAIDSVTDTQYF. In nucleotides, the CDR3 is TGCAGTGCGATAGACAGCGTTACAGATACGCAGTATTTT.

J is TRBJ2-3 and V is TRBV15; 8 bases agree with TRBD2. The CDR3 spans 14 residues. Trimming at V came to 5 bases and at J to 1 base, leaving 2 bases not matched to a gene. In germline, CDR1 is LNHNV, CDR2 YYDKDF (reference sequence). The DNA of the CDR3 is TGTGCCACCAGCGATAGCGGGGGCACAGATACGCAGTATTTT. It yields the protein CATSDSGGTDTQYF.

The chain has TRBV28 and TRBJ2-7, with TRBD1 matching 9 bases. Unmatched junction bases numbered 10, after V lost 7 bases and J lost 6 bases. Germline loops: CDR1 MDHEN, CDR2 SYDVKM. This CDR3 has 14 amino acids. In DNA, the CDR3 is TGTGCCAGCACCTTCGGGACAGGGAGAGCCGAGCAGTACTTC. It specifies CASTFGTGRAEQYF.

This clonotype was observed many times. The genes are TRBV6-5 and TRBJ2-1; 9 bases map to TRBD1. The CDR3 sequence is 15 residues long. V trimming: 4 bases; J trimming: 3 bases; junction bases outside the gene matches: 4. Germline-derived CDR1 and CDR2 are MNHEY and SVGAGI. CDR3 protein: CASSSGQGDYNEQFF. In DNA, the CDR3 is TGTGCCAGCAGTTCGGGACAGGGAGACTACAATGAGCAGTTCTTC.

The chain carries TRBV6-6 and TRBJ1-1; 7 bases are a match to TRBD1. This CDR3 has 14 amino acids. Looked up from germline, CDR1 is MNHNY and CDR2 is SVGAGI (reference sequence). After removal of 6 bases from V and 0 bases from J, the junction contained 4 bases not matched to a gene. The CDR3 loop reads CASRRDSLNTEAFF. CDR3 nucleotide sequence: TGTGCCAGCAGAAGGGACAGCCTGAACACTGAAGCTTTCTTT.

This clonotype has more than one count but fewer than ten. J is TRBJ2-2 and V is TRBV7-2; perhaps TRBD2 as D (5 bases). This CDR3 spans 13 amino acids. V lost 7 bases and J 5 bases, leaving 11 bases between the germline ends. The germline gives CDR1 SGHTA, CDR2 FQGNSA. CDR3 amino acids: CASKEEATGELFF. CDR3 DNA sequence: TGTGCCAGCAAGGAGGAGGCGACCGGGGAGCTGTTTTTT.

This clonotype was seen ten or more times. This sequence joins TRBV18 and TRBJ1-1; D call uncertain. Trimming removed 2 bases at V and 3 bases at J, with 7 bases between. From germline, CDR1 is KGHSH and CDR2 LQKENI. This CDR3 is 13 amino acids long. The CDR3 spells CASSPTADTEAFF. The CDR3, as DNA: TGTGCCAGCTCACCAACGGCTGACACTGAAGCTTTCTTT.

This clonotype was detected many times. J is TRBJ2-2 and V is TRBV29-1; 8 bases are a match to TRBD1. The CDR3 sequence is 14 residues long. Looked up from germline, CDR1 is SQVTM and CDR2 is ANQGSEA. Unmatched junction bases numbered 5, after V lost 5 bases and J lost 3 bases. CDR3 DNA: TGCAGCGTTACGGACAGGGTCGACACCGGGGAGCTGTTTTTT. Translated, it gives CSVTDRVDTGELFF.

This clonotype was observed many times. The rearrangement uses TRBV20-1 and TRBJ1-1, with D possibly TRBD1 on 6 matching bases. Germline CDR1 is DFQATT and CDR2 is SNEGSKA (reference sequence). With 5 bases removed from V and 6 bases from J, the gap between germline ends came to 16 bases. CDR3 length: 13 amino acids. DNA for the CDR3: TGCAGTGCTCCCCCTTACCGGGGGCCTGAAGCTTTCTTT. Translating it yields CSAPPYRGPEAFF.

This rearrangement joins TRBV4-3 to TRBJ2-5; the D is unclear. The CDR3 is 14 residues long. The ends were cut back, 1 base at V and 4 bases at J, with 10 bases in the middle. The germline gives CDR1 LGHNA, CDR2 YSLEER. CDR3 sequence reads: CASSQGTVAETQYF. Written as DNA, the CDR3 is TGCGCCAGCAGCCAAGGAACCGTAGCAGAGACCCAGTACTTC.

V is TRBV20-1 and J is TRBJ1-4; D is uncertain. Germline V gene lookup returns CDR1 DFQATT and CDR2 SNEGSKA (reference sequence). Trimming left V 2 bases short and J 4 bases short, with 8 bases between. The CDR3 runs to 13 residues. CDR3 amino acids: CSARSGNNEKLFF. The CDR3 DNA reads TGCAGTGCTAGATCCGGAAATAATGAAAAACTGTTTTTT.

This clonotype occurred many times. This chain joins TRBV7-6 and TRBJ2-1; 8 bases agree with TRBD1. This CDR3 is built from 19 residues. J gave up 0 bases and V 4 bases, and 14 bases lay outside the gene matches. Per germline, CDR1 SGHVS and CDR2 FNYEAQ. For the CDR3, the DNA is TGTGCCAGCAGCTCCCCCCAGGGGGCTATTCTTAGCTCCTACAATGAGCAGTTCTTC. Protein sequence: CASSSPQGAILSSYNEQFF.

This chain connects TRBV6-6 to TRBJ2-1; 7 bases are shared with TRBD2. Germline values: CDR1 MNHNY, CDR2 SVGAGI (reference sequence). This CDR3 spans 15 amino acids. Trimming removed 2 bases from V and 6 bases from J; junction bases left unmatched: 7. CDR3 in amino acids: CASSYGGGGGNEQFF. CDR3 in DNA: TGTGCCAGCAGTTACGGGGGGGGTGGTGGCAATGAGCAGTTCTTC.

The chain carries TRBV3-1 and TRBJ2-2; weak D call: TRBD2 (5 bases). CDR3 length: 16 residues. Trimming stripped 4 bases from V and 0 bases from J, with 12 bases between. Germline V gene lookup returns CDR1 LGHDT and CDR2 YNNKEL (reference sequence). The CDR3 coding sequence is TGTGCCAGCAGCCTACTAGACCCCTCGAACACCGGGGAGCTGTTTTTT. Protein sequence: CASSLLDPSNTGELFF.

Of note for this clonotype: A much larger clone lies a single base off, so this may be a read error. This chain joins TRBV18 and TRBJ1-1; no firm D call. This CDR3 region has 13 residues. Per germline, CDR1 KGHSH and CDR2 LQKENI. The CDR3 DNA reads TGTGCCTGCTCACCAACGGCTGACACTGAAGCTTTCTTT. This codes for CACSPTADTEAFF.

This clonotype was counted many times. CDR3 coding DNA: TGCGCCAGCAGCTTTGGTAGCGGAACCTCCTACAATGAGCAGTTCTTC. This translates into CASSFGSGTSYNEQFF. The chain has TRBV5-1 and TRBJ2-1, with TRBD2 as a possible D gene (6 bases). Germline assignment: CDR1 SGHRS and CDR2 YFSETQ. The CDR3 is 16 residues long. V lost 2 bases to trimming and J lost 0 bases, with 12 bases between them.